The next 28 T cell receptor beta chains were all read from a single sample in a study of blood T cell repertoires in COVID-19. Measured with immunoSEQ multiplex PCR; TCRdb has only the in-frame clones, and not every one. The sample includes roughly 230,000 clones, 65% to 85% of them seen just once. Sequenced sample: PBMCs or T cells enriched from blood (not recorded which). These receptors were obtained from a woman aged 60-75 years who had recovered from COVID-19.

A single count supports this clone. This chain connects TRBV2 to TRBJ1-1, with a weak D call TRBD1 (5 bases). V dropped 6 bases and J dropped 7 bases, with 12 bases sitting between them. The CDR3 is 12 amino acids. Germline V gene sequence: CDR1 SNHLY, CDR2 FYNNEI. CDR3 protein: CASSAEGVEAFF. The CDR3 DNA is TGTGCCAGCAGCGCCGAAGGGGTTGAAGCTTTCTTT.

The chain joins TRBV5-1 to TRBJ1-4; the match to TRBD1 covers 7 bases. The CDR3 totals 16 residues. The germline CDR1 and CDR2 sequences are SGHRS and YFSETQ. Losses at the gene ends were 0 bases for V and 7 bases for J; bases not matched to a gene: 9. The CDR3 here is CASSLAFSQGSEKLFF. For the CDR3, the DNA is TGCGCCAGCAGCTTGGCCTTTTCACAGGGGAGTGAAAAACTGTTTTTT.

The chain is built from TRBV6-5 and TRBJ2-5, with 8 bases that match TRBD1. CDR3 size: 16 residues. Germline loops: CDR1 MNHEY, CDR2 SVGAGI. V was pared by 2 bases and J by 2 bases, with 7 bases of the junction left unmatched. CDR3 nucleotide sequence: TGTGCCAGCAGTTACCTGGCGGACAGGGATCAAGAGACCCAGTACTTC. Amino acid sequence: CASSYLADRDQETQYF.

This clone was detected a few times. V and J are TRBV5-4 and TRBJ2-3; TRBD2 is a possible D gene (6 bases). CDR1 SGHNT and CDR2 YYREEE come from the germline V gene (reference sequence). This CDR3 has 13 residues. The V gene lost 4 bases and the J gene lost 2 bases, with 8 bases spanning the gap. CDR3 amino acids: CASSGTFTDTQYF. The CDR3 bases are TGTGCCAGCAGCGGGACTTTCACAGATACGCAGTATTTT.

This clone was detected only once. The chain uses TRBV6-6 and TRBJ2-3; D unresolved. Between the trimmed V and J ends, which lost 4 bases and 0 bases, there was a span of 11 bases. In germline, CDR1 is MNHNY, CDR2 SVGAGI (reference sequence). There are 15 residues in the CDR3. CDR3 region: CASSLLVSSTDTQYF. In DNA form, the CDR3 reads TGTGCCAGCAGTTTACTGGTCTCTAGCACAGATACGCAGTATTTT.

The V and J genes are TRBV5-5 and TRBJ2-2; TRBD1 is a possible D gene (6 bases). The germline CDR1 and CDR2 sequences are SGHKS and YYEKEE (reference sequence). The V and J ends lost 2 bases and 5 bases respectively, with 13 bases between them. This CDR3 has 15 amino acids. CDR3 DNA sequence: TGTGCCAGCAGCTTACTCCAGGGGTTGACCGGGGAGCTGTTTTTT. Amino acids: CASSLLQGLTGELFF.

The chain carries TRBV3-1 (or the pseudogene TRBV3-2) and TRBJ1-4, with TRBD1 matching over 7 bases. There are 14 residues in the CDR3. CDR1 and CDR2 (germline): LGHDT, YNNKEL (reference sequence). V was clipped by 9 bases and J by 4 bases; unmatched bases: 8. CDR3 DNA: TGTGCCAGTTCAGTAGGGGGCGGTAATGAAAAACTGTTTTTT. The encoded protein is CASSVGGGNEKLFF.

V is TRBV6-6 and J is TRBJ2-3, with D possibly TRBD2 on 6 matching bases. This CDR3 is 13 amino acids long. Trimming shortened V by 8 bases and J by 1 base, and 10 bases separated the two germline ends. Looked up from germline, CDR1 is MNHNY and CDR2 is SVGAGI (reference sequence). The CDR3 sequence is CASFPGGTDTQYF. The CDR3, as DNA: TGTGCCAGCTTCCCGGGAGGCACAGATACGCAGTATTTT.

The chain links TRBV25-1 to TRBJ1-2; D is ambiguous. Trimming pared 4 bases from V and 5 bases from J, leaving 14 bases between. From germline, CDR1 is MGHDK and CDR2 SYGVNS. This CDR3 region has 14 residues. The CDR3 DNA sequence: TGTGCCAGCAGTGCCCCTGGGCGGACTTATGGCTACACCTTC. Protein product: CASSAPGRTYGYTF.

This chain connects TRBV7-6 to TRBJ2-1; TRBD1 aligns across 11 bases. The junction had 2 bases not matched to a gene; V was cut back by 5 bases and J by 2 bases. CDR1 and CDR2 from the germline V gene are SGHVS and FNYEAQ. This CDR3 contains 15 residues. For the CDR3, the DNA is TGTGCCAGCAGCGTGGGACAGGGGGCCTACAATGAGCAGTTCTTC. Translation gives CASSVGQGAYNEQFF.

J is TRBJ2-7 and V is TRBV29-1; no clear D gene. The CDR3 is 12 residues long. The V gene lost 3 bases and the J gene lost 5 bases, with 11 bases spanning the gap. CDR1 and CDR2 (germline): SQVTM, ANQGSEA. The CDR3 region is CSVEVLSNEQYF. For the CDR3, the DNA is TGCAGCGTTGAGGTCCTAAGTAACGAGCAGTACTTC.

The CDR3: CASGRGSRDRPKTYGYTF. In DNA form, the CDR3 reads TGTGCCAGCGGACGGGGGAGTCGGGACAGGCCCAAAACATATGGCTACACCTTC. J is TRBJ1-2 and V is TRBV19; the match to TRBD1 covers 8 bases. This CDR3 contains 18 residues. The trim removed 9 bases at V and 5 bases at J, leaving 23 bases unmatched. Germline CDR1 is LNHDA and CDR2 is SQIVND (reference sequence). The entire variable domain, with the rest obtained from reference TRBV19 and TRBJ1-2, is as follows: DGGITQSPKYLFRKEGQNVTLSCEQNLNHDAMYWYRQDPGQGLRLIYYSQIVNDFQKGDIAEGYSVSREKKESFPLTVTSAQKNPTAFYLCASGRGSRDRPKTYGYTFGSGTRLTVV.

This clone was found once. The chain links TRBV25-1 to TRBJ1-1; TRBD1 matches at 10 bases. Germline lookup yields CDR1 MGHDK and CDR2 SYGVNS. This CDR3 region has 14 residues. With V trimmed by 6 bases and J by 7 bases, 8 bases remained unmatched. In DNA, the CDR3 is TGTGCCAGCAGGGTTATTGGGACAGGGGATGAAGCTTTCTTT. Protein product: CASRVIGTGDEAFF.

This clone was recorded many times. This chain connects TRBV15 to TRBJ1-5, with D perhaps matching TRBD1 (5 bases). Trimming left V 6 bases short and J 6 bases short, with 15 bases between. The CDR3 has 14 amino acids. Germline CDR1 is LNHNV and CDR2 is YYDKDF (reference sequence). The CDR3 bases are TGTGCCACCAGAGATCCGGGGGAAGGTCAGCCCCAGCATTTT. Its translation: CATRDPGEGQPQHF.

The chain joins TRBV5-1 to TRBJ2-2, with TRBD2 identical over 7 bases. CDR3 size: 14 residues. V lost 5 bases and J lost 5; bases outside the gene matches: 6. CDR1 SGHRS and CDR2 YFSETQ come from the germline V gene. The CDR3 protein is CASSPWGGTGELFF. CDR3 in DNA: TGCGCCAGCAGTCCCTGGGGAGGGACCGGGGAGCTGTTTTTT.

The chain employs TRBV5-1 and TRBJ2-3; TRBD1 might be the D (6 bases). The CDR3 runs 14 residues. Between the trimmed V and J ends, which lost 5 bases and 0 bases, there was a span of 10 bases. Germline V gene data show CDR1 as SGHRS and CDR2 as YFSETQ. This CDR3 is CASRMDRSTDTQYF. The CDR3 DNA reads as TGCGCCAGCAGAATGGACAGAAGCACAGATACGCAGTATTTT.

J is TRBJ1-1 and V is TRBV27; weak D call: TRBD1 (6 bases). Germline V gene lookup returns CDR1 MNHEY and CDR2 SMNVEV (reference sequence). Trimming left V 2 bases short and J 7 bases short, with 29 bases between. This CDR3 region has 19 residues. CDR3 bases: TGTGCCAGCAGTTTAATGGTCTCAGCCTCGTTTAGGGGGACTAGTGAAGCTTTCTTT. Translating it yields CASSLMVSASFRGTSEAFF.

J is TRBJ2-5 and V is TRBV4-1; TRBD1 matches at 7 bases. Trimming took 3 bases from V and 2 from J; bases not matched to a gene: 9. Germline values: CDR1 MGHRA, CDR2 YSYEKL. This CDR3 contains 16 residues. CDR3 in amino acids: CASSHSGTAIQETQYF. The CDR3 coding sequence is TGCGCCAGCAGCCATTCCGGGACAGCAATTCAAGAGACCCAGTACTTC.

The chain is built from TRBV9 and TRBJ2-2; D unclear. The V and J ends lost 0 bases and 7 bases respectively, with 4 bases between them. In germline, CDR1 is SGDLS, CDR2 YYNGEE. The CDR3 covers 12 residues. The DNA for the CDR3 is TGTGCCAGCAGCGTAGCGGGCGGGGAGCTGTTTTTT. Translation: CASSVAGGELFF.

The chain employs TRBV9 and TRBJ1-3; TRBD1 matches at 7 bases. The CDR3 is 20 residues long. From germline, CDR1 is SGDLS and CDR2 YYNGEE. V gave up 4 bases and J gave up 3 bases; unmatched junction bases: 22. Here the CDR3 DNA reads TGTGCCAGCAGCACCACCAGGGGGGTTGGGTGGCCCCAGTATGGAAACACCATATATTTT. Protein product: CASSTTRGVGWPQYGNTIYF.

The V call is TRBV9, the J call TRBJ2-3; weak D call: TRBD1 (5 bases). The V gene lost 3 bases and the J gene lost 10 bases, with 15 bases spanning the gap. The germline V gene has CDR1 SGDLS and CDR2 YYNGEE. CDR3 length: 13 amino acids. The CDR3: CASSDNRFISQYF. The CDR3 coding sequence is TGTGCCAGCAGCGACAACAGGTTCATATCGCAGTATTTT.

This sequence joins TRBV10-3 and TRBJ1-4; D remains unclear. The CDR3 is made up of 12 amino acids. V lost 2 bases to trimming and J lost 7 bases, with 5 bases between them. Germline CDR1 and CDR2: ENHRY and SYGVKD. CDR3 coding DNA: TGTGCCATCAGTGAGGGAGCTGAAAAACTGTTTTTT. This encodes CAISEGAEKLFF.

This chain uses TRBV6-2 or TRBV6-3 with TRBJ2-4; possibly TRBD2 for D (6 bases). The V gene's germline CDR1 is MNHEY and CDR2 SVGEGT. Between the trimmed V and J ends, which lost 3 bases and 7 bases, there was a span of 7 bases. The CDR3 has 12 residues. The CDR3 DNA reads as TGTGCCAGCAGTTATGGGAGGAACATTCAGTACTTC. It is translated as CASSYGRNIQYF.

This sequence joins TRBV2 and TRBJ1-1; possible D gene TRBD1, 5 bases. Germline CDR1 SNHLY, CDR2 FYNNEI. The CDR3 has 14 residues. The V and J ends lost 7 bases and 5 bases respectively, with 17 bases between them. Written as DNA, the CDR3 is TGTGCCAGCAACCGTCAGGGAATGAGAACTGAAGCTTTCTTT. This translates into CASNRQGMRTEAFF.

V is TRBV30 and J is TRBJ1-1; D gene unclear. V was cut by 3 bases and J by 4 bases, with 18 bases left in between. The CDR3 is made up of 15 amino acids. Germline loops: CDR1 GTSNPN, CDR2 SVGIG (reference sequence). The CDR3, as DNA: TGTGCCTGGAGGACCCATGGCGAGGGAACCACTGAAGCTTTCTTT. Protein: CAWRTHGEGTTEAFF.

The rearrangement uses TRBV5-1 and TRBJ2-1, with 11 bases that match TRBD2. This CDR3 is 16 amino acids long. V dropped 8 bases and J dropped 7; count of bases not matched to a gene: 14. The V gene's germline CDR1 is SGHRS and CDR2 YFSETQ. The CDR3 spells CASFTPLAGVRNEQFF. The CDR3 bases are TGCGCCAGTTTCACTCCACTAGCGGGAGTTAGGAATGAGCAGTTCTTC.

This rearrangement joins TRBV19 to TRBJ1-2; perhaps TRBD1 as D (5 bases). CDR1 is LNHDA, CDR2 SQIVND, per germline (reference sequence). V was pared by 5 bases and J by 3 bases, with 16 bases between. The CDR3 extends over 15 amino acids. In DNA form, the CDR3 reads TGTGCCAGTAGTCCCACAGGTGGGAATTACTATGGCTACACCTTC. Translating it yields CASSPTGGNYYGYTF.

V usage is TRBV25-1 and J usage is TRBJ1-2; 7 bases are a match to TRBD1. The CDR3 extends over 12 amino acids. Germline lookup yields CDR1 MGHDK and CDR2 SYGVNS. V lost 4 bases and J lost 4; bases outside the gene matches: 0. DNA for the CDR3: TGTGCCAGCAGTGGACAGGGCTATGGCTACACCTTC. Protein: CASSGQGYGYTF.